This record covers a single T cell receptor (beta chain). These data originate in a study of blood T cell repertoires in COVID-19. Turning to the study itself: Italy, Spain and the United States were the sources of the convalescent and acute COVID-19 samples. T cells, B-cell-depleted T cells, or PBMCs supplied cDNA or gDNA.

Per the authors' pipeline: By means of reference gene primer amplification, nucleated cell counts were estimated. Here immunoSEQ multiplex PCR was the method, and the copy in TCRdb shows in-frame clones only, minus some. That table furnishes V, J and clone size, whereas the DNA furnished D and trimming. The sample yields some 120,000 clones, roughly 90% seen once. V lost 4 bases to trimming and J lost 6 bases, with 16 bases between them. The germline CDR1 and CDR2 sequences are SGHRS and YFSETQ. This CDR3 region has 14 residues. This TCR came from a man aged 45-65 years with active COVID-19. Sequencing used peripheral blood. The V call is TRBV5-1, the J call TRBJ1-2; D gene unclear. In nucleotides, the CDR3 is TGCGCCAGCAGCCAGGATCTGGGCAAGGATGGCTACACCTTC. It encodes CASSQDLGKDGYTF.